A single sample gave rise to the 2 T cell receptor beta chains below, sequenced in a study of T cell responses to AZD1222 COVID-19 vaccine. Assay: immunoSEQ multiplex PCR; the TCRdb copy retains only in-frame clones and omits some. The data show fewer than 150,000 clones, with 85% to 90% seen just once and 6% to 8% held by the top ten. Here the sequenced sample was peripheral blood, taken 28 days after the second AZD1222 dose. The receptors here all came from an adult who received the AZD1222 COVID-19 vaccine.

The chain combines TRBV9 with TRBJ2-3; no clear D. The CDR3 is made up of 14 amino acids. V was pared by 0 bases and J by 0 bases, with 5 bases between. CDR1 is SGDLS, CDR2 YYNGEE, per germline. CDR3 region: CASSVGDSTDTQYF. Here the CDR3 DNA reads TGTGCCAGCAGCGTAGGGGATAGCACAGATACGCAGTATTTT.

The chain carries TRBV27 and TRBJ2-5, with TRBD2 matching over 10 bases. CDR3 length: 15 residues. Germline CDR1 reads MNHEY; CDR2 reads SMNVEV (reference sequence). With V trimmed by 2 bases and J by 5 bases, 5 bases remained unmatched. This CDR3 reads CASSLLAGAPETQYF. The CDR3 nucleotides read TGTGCCAGCAGTTTACTAGCGGGAGCCCCGGAGACCCAGTACTTC.